This T cell receptor (beta chain) was sequenced for a study of cytomegalovirus exposure and HLA in healthy donors. The primer mix had 60 Vbeta and 13 Jbeta primers. The protocol was immunoSEQ multiplex PCR, while the TCRdb copy is restricted to in-frame clones and leaves out a portion. The sample has around 200,000 clones, approximately 70% seen once. CDR1 and CDR2 from the germline V gene are SGHTS and YDEGEE. The CDR3 contains 14 residues. Trimming left V 3 bases short and J 1 base short, with 10 bases between. What was sequenced was PBMCs. The TCR originated in a man aged 40-49 years in good health and CMV-seropositive. V is TRBV5-8 and J is TRBJ2-5; D may be TRBD1 (6 bases). CDR3 in DNA: TGTGCCAGCAGCTCTGGACAGTTCCAAGAGACCCAGTACTTC. Translated: CASSSGQFQETQYF.